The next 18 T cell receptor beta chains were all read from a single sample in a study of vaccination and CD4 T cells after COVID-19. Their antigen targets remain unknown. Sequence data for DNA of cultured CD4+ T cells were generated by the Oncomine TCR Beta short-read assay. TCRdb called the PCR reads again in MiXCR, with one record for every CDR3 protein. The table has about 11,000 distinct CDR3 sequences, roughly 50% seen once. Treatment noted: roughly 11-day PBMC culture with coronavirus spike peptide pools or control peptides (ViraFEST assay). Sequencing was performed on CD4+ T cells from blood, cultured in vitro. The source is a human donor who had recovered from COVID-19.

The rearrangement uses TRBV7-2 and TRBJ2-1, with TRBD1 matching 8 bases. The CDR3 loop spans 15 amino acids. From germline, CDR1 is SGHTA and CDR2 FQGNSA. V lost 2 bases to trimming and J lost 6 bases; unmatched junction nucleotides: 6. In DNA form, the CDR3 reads TGTGCCAGCAGCTTACTAGCAGGGGGCCTCAATGAGCAGTTCTTC. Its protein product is CASSLLAGGLNEQFF. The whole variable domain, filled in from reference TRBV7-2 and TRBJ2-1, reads GAGVSQSPSNKVTEKGKDVELRCDPISGHTALYWYRQSLGQGLEFLIYFQGNSAPDKSGLPSDRFSAERTGGSVSTLTIQRTQQEDSAVYLCASSLLAGGLNEQFFGPGTRLTVL.

In DNA, the CDR3 is TGTGCCAGCAGCTTAGAACGGAGGAGACAGGGCCCCAACTATGGCTACACCTTC. It translates to CASSLERRRQGPNYGYTF. The rearrangement joins TRBV11-1 to TRBJ1-2; TRBD1 matches 7 bases. This CDR3 region has 18 residues. From germline, CDR1 is SGHAT and CDR2 FQDESV (reference sequence). V was pared by 1 base and J by 2 bases, with 13 bases of the junction left unmatched. Full variable domain (remainder filled in from reference TRBV11-1 and TRBJ1-2): EAEVAQSPRYKITEKSQAVAFWCDPISGHATLYWYRQILGQGPELLVQFQDESVVDDSQLPKDRFSAERLKGVDSTLKIQPAELGDSAMYLCASSLERRRQGPNYGYTFGSGTRLTVV.

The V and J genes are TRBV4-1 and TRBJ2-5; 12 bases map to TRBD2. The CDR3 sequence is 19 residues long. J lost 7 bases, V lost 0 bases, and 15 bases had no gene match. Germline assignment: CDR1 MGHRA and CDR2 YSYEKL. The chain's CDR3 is CASSQDVGLAGADAGTQYF. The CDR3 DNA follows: TGCGCCAGCAGCCAAGATGTGGGACTAGCGGGTGCGGACGCGGGGACCCAGTACTTC.

CDR3 DNA: TGTGCCAGCAGTTACATAGGGAGGAGGACCCAGTACTTC. Protein sequence: CASSYIGRRTQYF. The genes are TRBV6-2 or TRBV6-3 and TRBJ2-5, with D possibly being TRBD2 (6 bases). Trimming stripped 2 bases from V and 7 bases from J, with 11 bases between. CDR3 size: 13 residues. Germline V gene data show CDR1 as MNHEY and CDR2 as SVGEGT.

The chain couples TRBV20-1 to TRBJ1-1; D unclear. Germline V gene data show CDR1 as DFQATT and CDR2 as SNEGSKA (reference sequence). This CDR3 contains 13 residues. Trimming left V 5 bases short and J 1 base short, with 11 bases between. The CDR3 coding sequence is TGCAGTGCTCTCCGGACTGGGAACACTGAAGCTTTCTTT. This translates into CSALRTGNTEAFF.

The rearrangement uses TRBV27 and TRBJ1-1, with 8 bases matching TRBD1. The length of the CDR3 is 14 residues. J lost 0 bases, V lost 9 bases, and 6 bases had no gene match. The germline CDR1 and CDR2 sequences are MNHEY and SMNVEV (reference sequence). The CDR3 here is CASRRQGLNTEAFF. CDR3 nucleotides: TGTGCCAGTCGTAGACAGGGGCTGAACACTGAAGCTTTCTTT.

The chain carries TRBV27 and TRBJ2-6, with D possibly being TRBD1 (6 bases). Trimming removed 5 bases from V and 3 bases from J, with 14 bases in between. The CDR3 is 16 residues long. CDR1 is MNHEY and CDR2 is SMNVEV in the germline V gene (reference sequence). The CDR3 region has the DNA TGTGCCAGCAGTCTTCTACCCAGGGGTGGGGCCAACGTCCTGACTTTC. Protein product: CASSLLPRGGANVLTF.

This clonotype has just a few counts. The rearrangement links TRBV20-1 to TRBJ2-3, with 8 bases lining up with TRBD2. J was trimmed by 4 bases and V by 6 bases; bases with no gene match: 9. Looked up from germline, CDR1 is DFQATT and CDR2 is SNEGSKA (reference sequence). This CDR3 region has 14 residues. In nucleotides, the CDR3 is TGCAGTGCACCTAGCGGGTCCCGGTCAGATACGCAGTATTTT. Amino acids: CSAPSGSRSDTQYF.

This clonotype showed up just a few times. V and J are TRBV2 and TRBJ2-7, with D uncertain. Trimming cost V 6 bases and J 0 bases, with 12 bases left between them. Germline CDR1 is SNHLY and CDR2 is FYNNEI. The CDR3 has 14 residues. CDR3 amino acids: CASRPLVSSYEQYF. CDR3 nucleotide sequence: TGTGCCAGCAGACCGTTAGTAAGCTCCTACGAGCAGTACTTC.

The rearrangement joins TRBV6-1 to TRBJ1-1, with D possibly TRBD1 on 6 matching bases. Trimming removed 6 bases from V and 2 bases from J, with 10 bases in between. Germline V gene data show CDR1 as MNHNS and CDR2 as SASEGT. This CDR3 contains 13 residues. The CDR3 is CASSRDINTEAFF. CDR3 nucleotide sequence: TGTGCCAGCAGCCGGGACATCAACACTGAAGCTTTCTTT.

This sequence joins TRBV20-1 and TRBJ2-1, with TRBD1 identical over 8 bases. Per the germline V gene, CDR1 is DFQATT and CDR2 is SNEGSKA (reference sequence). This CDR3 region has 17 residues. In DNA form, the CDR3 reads TGCAGAACAAAGGAAGCGCGACAGGGGTATTCCTACAATGAGCAGTTCTTC. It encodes CRTKEARQGYSYNEQFF.

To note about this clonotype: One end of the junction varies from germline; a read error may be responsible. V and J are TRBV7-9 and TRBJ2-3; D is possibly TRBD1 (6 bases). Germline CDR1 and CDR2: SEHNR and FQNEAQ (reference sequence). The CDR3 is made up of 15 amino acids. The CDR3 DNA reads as TGTGCTAGCACCCAGGGGCTATCTAGCACAGATACGCAGTATTTT. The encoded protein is CASTQGLSSTDTQYF. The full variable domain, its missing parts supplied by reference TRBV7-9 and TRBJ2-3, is DTGVSQNPRHKITKRGQNVTFRCDPISEHNRLYWYRQTLGQGPEFLTYFQNEAQLEKSRLLSDRFSAERPKGSFSTLEIQRTEQGDSAMYLCASTQGLSSTDTQYFGPGTRLTVL.

The chain's CDR3 is CASSAVGAGLAGGRNNEQFF. The CDR3 region has the DNA TGTGCCAGCAGCGCCGTCGGAGCCGGACTAGCGGGAGGGAGAAACAATGAGCAGTTCTTC. The rearrangement links TRBV7-2 to TRBJ2-1, with TRBD2 identical over 15 bases. After removal of 5 bases from V and 5 bases from J, the junction contained 16 bases not matched to a gene. This CDR3 spans 20 amino acids. In germline, CDR1 is SGHTA, CDR2 FQGNSA.

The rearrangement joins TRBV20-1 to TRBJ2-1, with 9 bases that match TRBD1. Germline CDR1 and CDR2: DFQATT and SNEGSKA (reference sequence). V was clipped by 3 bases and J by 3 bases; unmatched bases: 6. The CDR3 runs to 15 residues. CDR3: CSASDPGQGYNEQFF. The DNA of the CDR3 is TGCAGTGCTAGTGACCCGGGACAGGGCTACAATGAGCAGTTCTTC.

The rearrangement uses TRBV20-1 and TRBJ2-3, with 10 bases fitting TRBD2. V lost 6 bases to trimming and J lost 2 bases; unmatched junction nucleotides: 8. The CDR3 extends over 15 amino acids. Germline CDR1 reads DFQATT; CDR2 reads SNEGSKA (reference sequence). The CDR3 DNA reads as TGCAGTGCGCTGACTAGCGGGCGACTCACAGATACGCAGTATTTT. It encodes CSALTSGRLTDTQYF.

DNA of the CDR3: TGTGCCTGCATCCGGTTACAGGGGTCTGAAGCTTTCTTT. This translates into CACIRLQGSEAFF. V gene TRBV6-1 combines with J gene TRBJ1-1; 7 bases agree with TRBD1. J lost 6 bases, V lost 11 bases, and 12 bases had no gene match. This CDR3 region has 13 residues. Germline lookup yields CDR1 MNHNS and CDR2 SASEGT.

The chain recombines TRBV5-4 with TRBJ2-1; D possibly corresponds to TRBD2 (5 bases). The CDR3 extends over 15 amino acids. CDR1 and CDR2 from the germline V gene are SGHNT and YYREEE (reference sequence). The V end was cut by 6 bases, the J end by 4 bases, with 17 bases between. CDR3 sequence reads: CASNFKPSRYNEQFF. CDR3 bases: TGTGCCAGCAACTTTAAGCCTAGCAGATACAATGAGCAGTTCTTC.

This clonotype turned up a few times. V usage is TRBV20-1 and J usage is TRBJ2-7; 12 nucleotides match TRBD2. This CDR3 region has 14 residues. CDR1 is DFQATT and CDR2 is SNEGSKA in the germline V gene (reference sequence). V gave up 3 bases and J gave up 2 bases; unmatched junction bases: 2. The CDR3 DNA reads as TGCAGTGCTAGTAGACTAGCGGGAGCCTACGAGCAGTACTTC. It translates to CSASRLAGAYEQYF.